The 12 T cell receptor beta chains below come from one sample, sequenced in a study of T cells in tuberculosis. The time point here: new active TB diagnosis, blood taken before or within 7 days of starting treatment. Here immunoSEQ multiplex PCR was the method, and the copy in TCRdb shows in-frame clones only, minus some. The data show around 30,000 clones, 86% seen once. Sequencing was performed on PBMCs, taken at tuberculosis diagnosis. All receptors derive from an adult with tuberculosis.

This clone occurred a few times. The chain couples TRBV6-1 to TRBJ1-1; D unresolved. Trimming cost V 3 bases and J 4 bases, with 6 bases left between them. Germline V lookup: CDR1 MNHNS, CDR2 SASEGT. The CDR3 has 12 residues. The CDR3 region has the DNA TGTGCCAGCAGTGACAGACTCACTGAAGCTTTCTTT. Amino acid sequence: CASSDRLTEAFF.

The V and J genes are TRBV28 and TRBJ2-4; D call uncertain. The germline V and J ends were trimmed by 5 bases and 12 bases, with 8 bases remaining between them. The germline V gene has CDR1 MDHEN and CDR2 SYDVKM. This CDR3 has 10 residues. CDR3 DNA sequence: TGTGCCAGCAGTGACTCGACTCAGTACTTC. Its protein is CASSDSTQYF. Looking up the rest from reference TRBV28 and TRBJ2-4 gives the full variable domain: DVKVTQSSRYLVKRTGEKVFLECVQDMDHENMFWYRQDPGLGLRLIYFSYDVKMKEKGDIPEGYSVSREKKERFSLILESASTNQTSMYLCASSDSTQYFGAGTRLSVL.

V and J are TRBV4-2 and TRBJ2-1, with 8 bases aligning to TRBD2. The V gene end was trimmed by 0 bases and the J gene end by 4 bases; junction bases not matched to a gene: 8. This CDR3 is 17 amino acids long. In germline, CDR1 is LGHNA, CDR2 YNFKEQ. The CDR3 sequence: CASSQEYSGRLYNEQFF. The CDR3 bases are TGTGCCAGCAGCCAAGAATACAGCGGGAGACTTTACAATGAGCAGTTCTTC.

The V and J genes are TRBV7-5 and TRBJ2-1; TRBD2 reflects the table's D call only, with no check against the DNA. TRBV7-5 is a pseudogene. The CDR3 covers 15 residues. The CDR3 DNA reads as TGTGCCAGAAGCTCCACTAGCGGAGCCTACAATGAGCAGTTCTTC. It translates to CARSSTSGAYNEQFF.

The chain has TRBV4-1 and TRBJ2-7, with D possibly being TRBD1 (5 bases). Germline V gene lookup returns CDR1 MGHRA and CDR2 YSYEKL. V was cut by 4 bases and J by 0 bases, with 19 bases left in between. This CDR3 contains 17 residues. CDR3 nucleotide sequence: TGCGCCAGCAGCCGCAAGAACAGGAATGACAGCTCCTACGAGCAGTACTTC. It specifies CASSRKNRNDSSYEQYF.

CDR3 in DNA: TGTGCCAGCACCCAGCTAGCGGGGGGGCCCGAGACCCAGTACTTC. Protein sequence: CASTQLAGGPETQYF. This chain links TRBV6-6 with TRBJ2-5; 12 positions match TRBD2. In germline, CDR1 is MNHNY, CDR2 SVGAGI (reference sequence). This CDR3 comprises 15 residues. Trimming cost V 7 bases and J 5 bases; bases outside gene matches: 8.

This clone was observed once. The gene calls are TRBV5-8 and TRBJ2-4, with a tentative D call TRBD1 (5 bases). The CDR3 has 18 amino acids. Germline assignment: CDR1 SGHTS and CDR2 YDEGEE. V was cut by 3 bases and J by 3 bases, with 22 bases left in between. CDR3 protein: CASSWTFGPIWSKNIQYF. In DNA, the CDR3 is TGTGCCAGCAGCTGGACATTTGGTCCCATTTGGAGCAAAAACATTCAGTACTTC.

The rearrangement uses TRBV13 and TRBJ2-1; 11 nucleotides line up with TRBD2. V gave up 6 bases and J gave up 0 bases; unmatched junction bases: 7. CDR1 is PRHDT, CDR2 FYEKMQ, per germline (reference sequence). This CDR3 has 17 amino acids. CDR3 nucleotide sequence: TGTGCCAGCAGGGCACTAGCGGGAGCCTCCTCCTACAATGAGCAGTTCTTC. It specifies CASRALAGASSYNEQFF.

The chain is built from TRBV27 and TRBJ2-1; 8 bases align to TRBD2. The CDR3 contains 16 residues. Trimming at V came to 1 base and at J to 5 bases, leaving 7 bases not matched to a gene. The V gene's germline CDR1 is MNHEY and CDR2 SMNVEV (reference sequence). DNA of the CDR3: TGTGCCAGCAGTTTATTCGCGGGAGGAAGTGACAATGAGCAGTTCTTC. Translating gives CASSLFAGGSDNEQFF.

In DNA, the CDR3 is TGTGCCAGTAGTATGGGACAGCAGTATCAGCCCCAGCATTTT. Amino acids: CASSMGQQYQPQHF. This sequence joins TRBV19 and TRBJ1-5; TRBD1 agrees at 7 bases. There are 14 residues in the CDR3. CDR1 is LNHDA and CDR2 is SQIVND in the germline V gene (reference sequence). Trimming removed 3 bases from V and 5 bases from J; junction bases left unmatched: 4.

This clone was counted between two and nine times. J is TRBJ2-5 and V is TRBV28, with 9 bases matching TRBD1. CDR1 and CDR2 (germline): MDHEN, SYDVKM. This CDR3 has 14 residues. With V trimmed by 4 bases and J by 4 bases, 4 bases remained unmatched. This chain's CDR3 is CASSSGQGRETQYF. The CDR3 DNA follows: TGTGCCAGCAGTTCAGGACAGGGGAGAGAGACCCAGTACTTC.

This rearrangement joins TRBV4-2 to TRBJ1-1; 8 bases line up with TRBD1. Germline assignment: CDR1 LGHNA and CDR2 YNFKEQ. There are 14 residues in the CDR3. The V segment lost 0 bases and the J segment 8 bases; nucleotides outside the gene matches: 5. The CDR3 region has the DNA TGTGCCAGCAGCCAAGATTCAGGGGGCGGCGAAGCTTTCTTT. Translation gives CASSQDSGGGEAFF.